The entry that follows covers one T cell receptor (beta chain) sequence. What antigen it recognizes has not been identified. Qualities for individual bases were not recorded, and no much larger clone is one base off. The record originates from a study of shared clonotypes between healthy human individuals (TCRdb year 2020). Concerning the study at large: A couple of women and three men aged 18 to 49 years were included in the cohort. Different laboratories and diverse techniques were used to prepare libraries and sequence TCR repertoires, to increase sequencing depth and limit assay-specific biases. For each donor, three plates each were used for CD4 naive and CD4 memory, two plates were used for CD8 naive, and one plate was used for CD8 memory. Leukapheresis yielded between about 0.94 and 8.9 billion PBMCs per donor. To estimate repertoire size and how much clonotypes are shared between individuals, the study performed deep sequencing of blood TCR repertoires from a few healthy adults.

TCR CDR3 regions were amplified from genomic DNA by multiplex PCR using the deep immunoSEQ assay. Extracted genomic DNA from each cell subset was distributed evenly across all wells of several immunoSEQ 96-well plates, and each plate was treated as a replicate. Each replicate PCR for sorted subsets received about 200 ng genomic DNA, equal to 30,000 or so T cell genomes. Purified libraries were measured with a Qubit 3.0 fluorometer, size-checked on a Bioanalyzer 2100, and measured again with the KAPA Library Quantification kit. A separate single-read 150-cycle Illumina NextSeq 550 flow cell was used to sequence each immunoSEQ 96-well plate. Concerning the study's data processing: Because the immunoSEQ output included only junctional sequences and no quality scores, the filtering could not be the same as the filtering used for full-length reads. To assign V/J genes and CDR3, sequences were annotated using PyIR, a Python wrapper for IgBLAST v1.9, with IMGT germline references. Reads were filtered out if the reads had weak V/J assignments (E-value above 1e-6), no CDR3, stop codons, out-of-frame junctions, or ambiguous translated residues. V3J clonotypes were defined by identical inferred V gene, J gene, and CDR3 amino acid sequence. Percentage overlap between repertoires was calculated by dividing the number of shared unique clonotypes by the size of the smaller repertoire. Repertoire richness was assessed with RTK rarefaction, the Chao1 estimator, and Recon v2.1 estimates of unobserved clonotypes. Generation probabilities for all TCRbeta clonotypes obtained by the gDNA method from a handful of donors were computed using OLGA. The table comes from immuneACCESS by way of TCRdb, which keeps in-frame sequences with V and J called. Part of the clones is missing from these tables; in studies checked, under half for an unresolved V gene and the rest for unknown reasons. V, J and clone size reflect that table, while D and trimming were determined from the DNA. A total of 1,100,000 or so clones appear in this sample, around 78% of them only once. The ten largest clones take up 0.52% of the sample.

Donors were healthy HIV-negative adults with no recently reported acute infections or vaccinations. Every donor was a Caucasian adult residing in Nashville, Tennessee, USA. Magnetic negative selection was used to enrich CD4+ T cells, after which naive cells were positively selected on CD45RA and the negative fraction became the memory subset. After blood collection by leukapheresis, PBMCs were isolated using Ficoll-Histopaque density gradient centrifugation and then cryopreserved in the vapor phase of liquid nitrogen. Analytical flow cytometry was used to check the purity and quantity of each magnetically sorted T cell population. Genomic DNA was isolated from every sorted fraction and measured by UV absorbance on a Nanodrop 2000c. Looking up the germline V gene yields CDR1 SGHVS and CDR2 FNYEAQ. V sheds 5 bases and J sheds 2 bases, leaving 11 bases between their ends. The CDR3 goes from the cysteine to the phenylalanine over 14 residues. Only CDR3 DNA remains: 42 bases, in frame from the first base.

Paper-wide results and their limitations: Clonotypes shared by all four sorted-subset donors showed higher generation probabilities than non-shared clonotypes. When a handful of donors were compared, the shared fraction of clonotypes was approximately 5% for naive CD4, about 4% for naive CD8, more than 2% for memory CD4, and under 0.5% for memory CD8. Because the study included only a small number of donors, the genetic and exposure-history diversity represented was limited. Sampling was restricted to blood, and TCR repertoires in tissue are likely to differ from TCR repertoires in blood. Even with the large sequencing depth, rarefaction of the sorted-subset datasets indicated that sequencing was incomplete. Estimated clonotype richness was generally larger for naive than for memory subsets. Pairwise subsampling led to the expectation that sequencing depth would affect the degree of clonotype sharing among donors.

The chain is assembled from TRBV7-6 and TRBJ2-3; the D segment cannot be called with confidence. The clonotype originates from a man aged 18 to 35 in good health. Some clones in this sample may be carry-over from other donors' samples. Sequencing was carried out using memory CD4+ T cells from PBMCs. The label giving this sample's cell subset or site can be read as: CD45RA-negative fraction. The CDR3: CASSRWDSTDTQYF. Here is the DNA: TGTGCCAGCAGCCGCTGGGATTCCACAGATACGCAGTATTTT.